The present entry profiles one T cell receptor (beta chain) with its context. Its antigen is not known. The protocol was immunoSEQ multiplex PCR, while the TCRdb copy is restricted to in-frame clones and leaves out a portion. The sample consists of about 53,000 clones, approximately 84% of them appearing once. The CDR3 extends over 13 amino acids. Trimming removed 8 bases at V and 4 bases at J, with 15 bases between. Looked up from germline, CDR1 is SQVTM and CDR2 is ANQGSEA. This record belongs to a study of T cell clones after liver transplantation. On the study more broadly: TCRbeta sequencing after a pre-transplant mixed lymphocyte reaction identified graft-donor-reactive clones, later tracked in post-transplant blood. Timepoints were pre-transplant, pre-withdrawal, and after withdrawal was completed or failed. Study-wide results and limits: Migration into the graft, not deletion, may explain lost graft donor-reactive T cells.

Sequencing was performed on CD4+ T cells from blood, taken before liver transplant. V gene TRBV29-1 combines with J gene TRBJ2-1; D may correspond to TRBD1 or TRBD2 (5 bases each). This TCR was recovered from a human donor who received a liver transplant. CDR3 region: CSTDYRGYNEQFF. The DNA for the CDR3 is TGCAGCACCGACTATAGGGGATACAATGAGCAGTTCTTC.